A single sample gave rise to the 21 T cell receptor beta chains below, sequenced in a study of cytomegalovirus exposure and HLA in healthy donors. Profiled with immunoSEQ multiplex PCR; TCRdb holds only in-frame clones, not every one. The sample contains over 50,000 clones, approximately 95% of which appear only once. The material sequenced was PBMCs. Receptors were obtained from a woman aged 18-29 years in good health and CMV-seronegative.

This clone appeared a single time. This rearrangement joins TRBV19 to TRBJ2-6; possibly TRBD1 for D (5 bases). The CDR3 extends over 14 amino acids. Trimming took 6 bases from V and 2 from J, leaving 8 bases between them. In germline, CDR1 is LNHDA, CDR2 SQIVND (reference sequence). The CDR3: CASSAGTGANVLTF. The CDR3 region has the DNA TGTGCCAGTAGCGCAGGGACTGGGGCCAACGTCCTGACTTTC.

This chain connects TRBV19 to TRBJ1-3, with TRBD1 identical over 8 bases. Germline loops: CDR1 LNHDA, CDR2 SQIVND (reference sequence). V dropped 10 bases and J dropped 1; count of bases not matched to a gene: 6. The CDR3 has 14 residues. The CDR3 sequence is CATSRGPSGNTIYF. The CDR3 coding sequence is TGTGCCACGTCCAGGGGGCCGTCTGGAAACACCATATATTTT.

The gene calls are TRBV18 and TRBJ2-2; TRBD2 matches at 14 bases. Germline loops: CDR1 KGHSH, CDR2 LQKENI. V was clipped by 5 bases and J by 4 bases; unmatched bases: 9. This CDR3 has 18 amino acids. The CDR3 region is CASSSGLAGGTTTGELFF. As DNA, the CDR3 is TGTGCCAGCTCATCTGGACTAGCGGGGGGCACTACCACCGGGGAGCTGTTTTTT.

This chain connects TRBV28 to TRBJ2-1; TRBD2 might be the D (6 bases). V was shortened by 6 bases and J by 9 bases, with 12 bases between the two germline ends. CDR1 MDHEN and CDR2 SYDVKM come from the germline V gene. The CDR3 length is 12 residues. The CDR3 region is CASSLQAGEQFF. Written as DNA, the CDR3 is TGTGCCAGCAGCCTCCAAGCGGGTGAGCAGTTCTTC.

The chain employs TRBV5-1 and TRBJ2-2; TRBD1 aligns across 7 bases. Trimming removed 3 bases from V and 5 bases from J; junction bases left unmatched: 4. CDR1 is SGHRS, CDR2 YFSETQ, per germline. The CDR3 runs 14 residues. In DNA form, the CDR3 reads TGCGCCAGCAGCTGGACAGGTAGTACCGGGGAGCTGTTTTTT. Its protein product is CASSWTGSTGELFF. Complete variable domain (other parts from reference TRBV5-1 and TRBJ2-2): KAGVTQTPRYLIKTRGQQVTLSCSPISGHRSVSWYQQTPGQGLQFLFEYFSETQRNKGNFPGRFSGRQFSNSRSEMNVSTLELGDSALYLCASSWTGSTGELFFGEGSRLTVL.

The genes are TRBV18 and TRBJ2-4; TRBD1 aligns across 8 bases. The V gene's germline CDR1 is KGHSH and CDR2 LQKENI. Trimming at V came to 0 bases and at J to 1 base, leaving 2 bases not matched to a gene. The length of the CDR3 is 16 residues. CDR3 region: CASSPPGDRAKNIQYF. The DNA of the CDR3 is TGTGCCAGCTCACCACCGGGGGACAGGGCCAAAAACATTCAGTACTTC.

The rearrangement uses TRBV11-2 and TRBJ2-2; TRBD1 agrees at 8 bases. J gave up 4 bases and V 4 bases, and 5 bases lay outside the gene matches. The CDR3 contains 15 residues. Germline V gene data show CDR1 as SGHAT and CDR2 as FQNNGV. CDR3 DNA sequence: TGTGCCAGCAGCTCCAGGGGGCATGGCACCGGGGAGCTGTTTTTT. As protein: CASSSRGHGTGELFF.

V gene TRBV5-1 combines with J gene TRBJ2-3, with D possibly matching TRBD2 (6 bases). The CDR3 length is 14 residues. Germline V lookup: CDR1 SGHRS, CDR2 YFSETQ. V lost 5 bases to trimming and J lost 0 bases, with 10 bases between them. The CDR3 loop is CASSNGTSTDTQYF. As DNA, the CDR3 is TGCGCCAGCAGTAACGGGACTAGCACAGATACGCAGTATTTT.

The chain combines TRBV4-1 with TRBJ2-7; the D is unclear. Germline loops: CDR1 MGHRA, CDR2 YSYEKL. The CDR3 loop spans 16 amino acids. The V end was cut by 0 bases, the J end by 9 bases, with 21 bases between. The CDR3 sequence: CASSQDPGSPPSGQYF. The CDR3 DNA sequence: TGCGCCAGCAGCCAAGATCCCGGCAGCCCTCCCTCGGGGCAGTACTTC.

The chain combines TRBV28 with TRBJ2-7; no firm D call. Germline lookup yields CDR1 MDHEN and CDR2 SYDVKM. The CDR3 loop spans 13 amino acids. V was clipped by 3 bases and J by 4 bases, with 10 bases between them. CDR3 nucleotide sequence: TGTGCCAGCAGTTTTGCGTCCTCTTACGAGCAGTACTTC. This codes for CASSFASSYEQYF.

V gene TRBV5-1 combines with J gene TRBJ2-5; no clear D gene. The CDR3 has 12 residues. Germline V CDR1 and CDR2: SGHRS, YFSETQ. Trimming removed 6 bases from V and 0 bases from J, with 6 bases in between. CDR3 nucleotides: TGCGCCAGCAAGCCCAACCAAGAGACCCAGTACTTC. It encodes CASKPNQETQYF. The full variable domain, completed using reference TRBV5-1 and TRBJ2-5, is KAGVTQTPRYLIKTRGQQVTLSCSPISGHRSVSWYQQTPGQGLQFLFEYFSETQRNKGNFPGRFSGRQFSNSRSEMNVSTLELGDSALYLCASKPNQETQYFGPGTRLLVL.

V and J are TRBV11-1 and TRBJ2-3; 10 bases map to TRBD2. This CDR3 has 16 residues. Germline CDR1 SGHAT, CDR2 FQDESV (reference sequence). V shed 5 bases and J 0 bases; nucleotides not matched to a gene: 5. CDR3 sequence: CASSRLAGASTDTQYF. The CDR3 bases are TGTGCCAGCAGCCGCCTAGCGGGGGCTAGCACAGATACGCAGTATTTT.

The rearrangement uses TRBV7-9 and TRBJ1-5; TRBD1 aligns across 10 bases. This CDR3 contains 18 residues. Germline V gene data show CDR1 as SEHNR and CDR2 as FQNEAQ (reference sequence). The trim removed 1 base at V and 0 bases at J, leaving 6 bases unmatched. In nucleotides, the CDR3 is TGTGCCAGCAGCTTAGGGGGGGGACAGGGGTATAGCAATCAGCCCCAGCATTTT. Its protein product is CASSLGGGQGYSNQPQHF.

The CDR3 here is CASSTSGPATNEKLFF. For the CDR3, the DNA is TGTGCCAGCTCAACCTCTGGCCCCGCAACTAATGAAAAACTGTTTTTT. The chain employs TRBV18 and TRBJ1-4, with D unclear. The CDR3 has 16 amino acids. Germline V gives CDR1 KGHSH, CDR2 LQKENI. Trimming took 5 bases from V and 0 from J, leaving 13 bases between them.

This chain connects TRBV4-1 to TRBJ2-7, with D possibly TRBD1 on 5 matching bases. Trimming removed 0 bases from V and 3 bases from J, with 6 bases in between. This CDR3 is 13 amino acids long. Germline V lookup: CDR1 MGHRA, CDR2 YSYEKL. The DNA of the CDR3 is TGCGCCAGCAGCCAAGATAGGGGCTACGAGCAGTACTTC. Amino acid sequence: CASSQDRGYEQYF.

The V gene is TRBV6-5, the J gene TRBJ2-7; weak D call: TRBD2 (5 bases). The CDR3 consists of 13 residues. Trimming pared 2 bases from V and 1 base from J, leaving 6 bases between. Looked up from germline, CDR1 is MNHEY and CDR2 is SVGAGI. The CDR3 reads CASSYRDSYEQYF. The CDR3 nucleotides read TGTGCCAGCAGTTACCGGGATTCCTACGAGCAGTACTTC.

The chain uses TRBV7-9 and TRBJ1-1, with D hard to call. Trimming shortened V by 7 bases and J by 3 bases, and 15 bases separated the two germline ends. Germline V gene lookup returns CDR1 SEHNR and CDR2 FQNEAQ (reference sequence). The CDR3 runs to 14 residues. The CDR3 reads CASTQDSVYTEAFF. CDR3 in DNA: TGTGCCAGCACCCAGGACTCTGTGTACACTGAAGCTTTCTTT.

The chain joins TRBV9 to TRBJ1-5, with TRBD1 matching over 7 bases. Germline V gives CDR1 SGDLS, CDR2 YYNGEE. V shed 3 bases, J shed 0 bases, and the junction held 12 bases outside the gene matches. The CDR3 covers 18 residues. The CDR3: CASSGPPRGTVSNQPQHF. The CDR3 coding sequence is TGTGCCAGCAGCGGCCCCCCCCGTGGGACAGTTAGCAATCAGCCCCAGCATTTT. Looking up the rest from reference TRBV9 and TRBJ1-5 gives the full variable domain: DSGVTQTPKHLITATGQRVTLRCSPRSGDLSVYWYQQSLDQGLQFLIQYYNGEERAKGNILERFSAQQFPDLHSELNLSSLELGDSALYFCASSGPPRGTVSNQPQHFGDGTRLSIL.

The V and J genes are TRBV19 and TRBJ1-1, with TRBD1 identical over 9 bases. Germline lookup yields CDR1 LNHDA and CDR2 SQIVND (reference sequence). This CDR3 is built from 15 residues. V was pared by 7 bases and J by 2 bases, with 8 bases of the junction left unmatched. In DNA, the CDR3 is TGTGCCAGTAAGGAGAACAGGGGGCTAAACACTGAAGCTTTCTTT. Translated: CASKENRGLNTEAFF.

The genes are TRBV7-2 and TRBJ2-1; no clear D. The CDR3 length is 15 residues. The germline CDR1 and CDR2 sequences are SGHTA and FQGNSA. V was pared by 1 base and J by 2 bases, with 9 bases between. Written as DNA, the CDR3 is TGTGCCAGCAGCTTAGGTGTCCCAACCTACAATGAGCAGTTCTTC. It encodes CASSLGVPTYNEQFF.

V gene TRBV15 combines with J gene TRBJ2-5; D might be TRBD1 (6 bases). Germline CDR1 and CDR2: LNHNV and YYDKDF (reference sequence). CDR3 length equals 14 residues. Trimming shortened V by 2 bases and J by 5 bases, and 12 bases separated the two germline ends. CDR3 protein: CATSRTGQGETQYF. CDR3 nucleotides: TGTGCCACCAGCAGAACGGGACAAGGGGAGACCCAGTACTTC.